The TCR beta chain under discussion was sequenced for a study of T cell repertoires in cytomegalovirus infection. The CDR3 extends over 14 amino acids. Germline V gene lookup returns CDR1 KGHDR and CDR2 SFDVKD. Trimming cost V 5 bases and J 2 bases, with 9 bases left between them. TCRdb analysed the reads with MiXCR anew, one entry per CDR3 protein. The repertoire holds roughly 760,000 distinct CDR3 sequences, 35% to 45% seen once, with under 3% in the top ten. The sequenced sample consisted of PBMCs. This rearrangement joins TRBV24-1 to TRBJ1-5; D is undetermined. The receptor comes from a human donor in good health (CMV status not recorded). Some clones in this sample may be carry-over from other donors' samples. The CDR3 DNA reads TGTGCCACCAGTGGTCGGCAAGGCAATCAGCCCCAGCATTTT. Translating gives CATSGRQGNQPQHF.